This T cell receptor beta chain derives from a study of long-term antiretroviral therapy in people with HIV. Overall study results and limits: Even long-term ART left TRB diversity below transplant donor controls, despite gains. Against controls, HIV repertoires showed narrower ranges of CDR3 length. ART adherence, viral resistance and therapy changes went unrecorded.

Remarks on this clone: Its antigen is undetermined. A junction end diverges from the germline sequence, so it may reflect a read error.

Germline V gene lookup returns CDR1 SGHRS and CDR2 YFSETQ. The CDR3 runs to 13 residues. In each sample, roughly 1-10 million cryopreserved PBMC were present before DNA extraction. At survey level, the immunoSEQ assay was run in its v3.0 version. Only in-frame clones appear in the TCRdb table, and some are missing; sequencing was by immunoSEQ multiplex PCR. The sample holds 32,000 or so clones; approximately 85% are singletons and the top ten take around 4.4%. The TCR originated in a man between 18 and 29 years old with HIV. The source material was unsorted PBMCs, sampled around 3.3 years after starting antiretroviral therapy. V and J are TRBV5-1 and TRBJ2-7; possible D gene TRBD1, 5 bases. The CDR3, as DNA: TGCGCCAGCGGGTCTCAGGGTTCCTACGGGCAGTACTTC. Residues: CASGSQGSYGQYF. Supplemented by reference TRBV5-1 and TRBJ2-7, the full variable domain reads KAGVTQTPRYLIKTRGQQVTLSCSPISGHRSVSWYQQTPGQGLQFLFEYFSETQRNKGNFPGRFSGRQFSNSRSEMNVSTLELGDSALYLCASGSQGSYGQYFGPGTRLTVT.